This T cell receptor beta chain stems from a study of T cells in Graves' hyperthyroidism and ophthalmopathy. This clonotype was recorded many times. Its target is unknown. Regions amplified from RNA transcripts were the TCR beta CDR3 regions. With the HTBI primer set, the TCR CDR3 went through a first round of RT-PCR. TCRdb re-called the multiplex PCR reads with MiXCR, one entry per CDR3 protein. The sample shows over 500,000 distinct CDR3 sequences, 14% of them seen only once. PBMCs were derived from around 10 ml fresh peripheral blood. Broader study findings: Blood held most thyroid clonotypes expanded above 0.001 frequency.

Germline V lookup: CDR1 SGHDN, CDR2 FVKESK. This CDR3 has 14 amino acids. Trimming left V 7 bases short and J 4 bases short, with 13 bases between. The chain carries TRBV14 and TRBJ2-2, with D perhaps TRBD2 (5 bases). This sequence originates from a woman in her thirties or forties with Graves' hyperthyroidism. The sequencing input was blood. The CDR3 region is CASTAAGVTGELFF. The CDR3 nucleotides are TGTGCCAGCACCGCTGCGGGTGTCACCGGGGAGCTGTTTTTT.